These T cell receptor beta chains were read from a single sample in a study of CD8 T cells in Susac syndrome. TCRdb itself ran the immunoSEQ multiplex PCR reads through MiXCR, one entry per CDR3 protein. The sample lists about 150,000 distinct CDR3 sequences, about 95% occurring once. What was sequenced was CD8+ T cells from PBMCs. The receptor set was obtained from a human donor with multiple sclerosis. Both conserved end residues are part of each CDR3. D genes are given only for firm matches. Size is stated for part of the rows, as once, few or many counts, or as a class when the clone is expanded.

J: TRBJ2-7
length: 15
D: TRBD2
V: TRBV15
size: .
DNA: TGTGCCACCAGCAGAGGTAAAGGACTAGCTTCCGAGCAGTACTTC
CDR3: CATSRGKGLASEQYF

J: TRBJ2-7
length: 11
D: .
V: TRBV13
size: once
DNA: TGTGCCAGCAGCTTAGGCGAAGAGCAGTACTTC
CDR3: CASSLGEEQYF

J: TRBJ2-5
length: 14
D: .
V: TRBV20-1
size: .
DNA: TGCAGTGCTAGAGATTATCACGACGTGGAGACCCAGTACTTC
CDR3: CSARDYHDVETQYF

J: TRBJ1-5
length: 15
D: TRBD1
V: TRBV12-3/TRBV12-4
size: .
DNA: TGTGCCAGCAGTGCTGGGACAGTGAGAATGGAGCCCCAGCATTTT
CDR3: CASSAGTVRMEPQHF

J: TRBJ2-3
length: 14
D: .
V: TRBV24-1
size: .
DNA: TGTGCCACCAGTGACCCCGGGGCCTCGGATACGCAGTATTTT
CDR3: CATSDPGASDTQYF

J: TRBJ2-4
length: 18
D: TRBD2
V: TRBV3-1
size: .
DNA: TGTGCCAGCAGCCAAGAGAGCGGGGGAGAGGTAGGGGAAAACATTCAGTACTTC
CDR3: CASSQESGGEVGENIQYF

J: TRBJ2-1
length: 12
D: .
V: TRBV19
size: .
DNA: TGTGCCAGTAGTATAGGGGTCAATGAGCAGTTCTTC
CDR3: CASSIGVNEQFF

J: TRBJ1-1
length: 14
D: .
V: TRBV6-5
size: .
DNA: TGTGCCAGCAGTTACTCCATAGGGGGGACTGAAGCTTTCTTT
CDR3: CASSYSIGGTEAFF

J: TRBJ1-2
length: 16
D: .
V: TRBV9
size: .
DNA: TGTGCCAGCAGCCCTGAGGACCGGGACATTAACTATGGCTACACCTTC
CDR3: CASSPEDRDINYGYTF

J: TRBJ2-1
length: 14
D: .
V: TRBV20-1
size: .
DNA: TGCAGTGCTAGGGGCGGGGCATGGGGTCGTGAGCAGTTCTTC
CDR3: CSARGGAWGREQFF

J: TRBJ2-5
length: 15
D: TRBD1
V: TRBV7-6
size: .
DNA: TGTGCCAGCAGGAACGCCTTGGGACAGGGCGAGACCCAGTACTTC
CDR3: CASRNALGQGETQYF